A single sample gave rise to the 3 T cell receptor beta chains below, sequenced in a study of T cell responses to AZD1222 COVID-19 vaccine. Produced via immunoSEQ multiplex PCR; TCRdb's table is partial and in-frame only. The sample holds 72,000 or so clones, about 85% seen once. The starting material was peripheral blood, obtained on day 0 of AZD1222 vaccination. All receptors derive from an adult in good health.

The chain is built from TRBV5-1 and TRBJ1-2; 8 bases line up with TRBD1. CDR3 length equals 14 residues. Per germline, CDR1 SGHRS and CDR2 YFSETQ. J lost 5 bases, V lost 0 bases, and 3 bases had no gene match. CDR3 amino acids: CASSLGTGGYGYTF. CDR3 nucleotide sequence: TGCGCCAGCAGCTTGGGTACAGGGGGATATGGCTACACCTTC. Using reference TRBV5-1 and TRBJ1-2 for the parts outside the CDR3, the full variable domain is KAGVTQTPRYLIKTRGQQVTLSCSPISGHRSVSWYQQTPGQGLQFLFEYFSETQRNKGNFPGRFSGRQFSNSRSEMNVSTLELGDSALYLCASSLGTGGYGYTFGSGTRLTVV.

This sequence joins TRBV6-1 and TRBJ2-7, with TRBD2 matching over 8 bases. The trim removed 3 bases at V and 3 bases at J, leaving 7 bases unmatched. The germline V gene encodes CDR1 MNHNS and CDR2 SASEGT. The CDR3 is 15 amino acids. The CDR3 loop is CASSEDSGSGYEQYF. In nucleotides, the CDR3 is TGTGCCAGCAGTGAGGACAGCGGGAGCGGCTACGAGCAGTACTTC.

The chain combines TRBV19 with TRBJ2-3; TRBD2 matches at 10 bases. Trimming at V came to 9 bases and at J to 5 bases, leaving 11 bases not matched to a gene. CDR3 length: 15 residues. Germline V gene sequence: CDR1 LNHDA, CDR2 SQIVND (reference sequence). The CDR3 DNA sequence: TGTGCCAGCTCTTTCACTAGCGGGGCAGTAGATACGCAGTATTTT. Its protein product is CASSFTSGAVDTQYF.